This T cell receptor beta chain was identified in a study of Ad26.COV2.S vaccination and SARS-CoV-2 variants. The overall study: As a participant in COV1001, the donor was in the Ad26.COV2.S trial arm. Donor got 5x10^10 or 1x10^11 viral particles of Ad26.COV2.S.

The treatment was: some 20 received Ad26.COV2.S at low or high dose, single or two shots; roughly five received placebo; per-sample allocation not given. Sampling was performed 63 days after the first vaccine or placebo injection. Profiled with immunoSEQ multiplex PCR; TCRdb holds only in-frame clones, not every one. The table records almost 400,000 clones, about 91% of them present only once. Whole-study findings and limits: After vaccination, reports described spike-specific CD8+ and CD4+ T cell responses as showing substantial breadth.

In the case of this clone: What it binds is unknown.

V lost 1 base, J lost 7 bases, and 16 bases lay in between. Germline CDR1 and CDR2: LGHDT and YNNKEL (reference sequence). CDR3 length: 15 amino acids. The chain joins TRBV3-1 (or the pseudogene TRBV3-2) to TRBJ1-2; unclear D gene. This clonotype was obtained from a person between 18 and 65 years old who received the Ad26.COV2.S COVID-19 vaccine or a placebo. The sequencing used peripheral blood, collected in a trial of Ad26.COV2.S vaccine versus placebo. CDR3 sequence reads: CASSQVWRRGGGYTF. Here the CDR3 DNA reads TGTGCCAGCAGCCAAGTATGGCGACGGGGTGGTGGCTACACCTTC.